The rows below give T cell receptor beta chains drawn from one sample of a study of shared clonotypes between healthy human individuals. Using immunoSEQ multiplex PCR, the repertoire was profiled, and TCRdb retains in-frame clones only, with some absent. The table has about 2 million clones, roughly 94% seen once. What was sequenced was naive CD4+ T cells sorted from blood. These receptors all stem from a man younger than 30 in good health. CDR3s include the opening cysteine and the closing phenylalanine or tryptophan. A D gene is named only where the DNA matches it firmly. A clone size is listed for some rows: how often the clone was seen (once, few, many), or a class if it is expanded.

TRBV19,-,TRBJ1-6,14,-,TGTGCCAGTAGTATAGAAAGATATAATTCACCCCTCCACTTT,CASSIERYNSPLHF
TRBV5-4,-,TRBJ1-2,14,-,TGTGCCAGCAGCTTGGAAGGGACGAACTATGGCTACACCTTC,CASSLEGTNYGYTF
TRBV10-2,once,TRBJ1-2,14,-,TGCGCCAGCAGTGAAAGGCCAGTGGAGTATGGCTACACCTTC,CASSERPVEYGYTF
TRBV7-8,-,TRBJ2-7,16,-,TGTGCCAGCAGCTTAGATCCGCGGACCCTGGGGGGCGAGCAGTACTTC,CASSLDPRTLGGEQYF
TRBV7-3,-,TRBJ1-1,14,-,TGTGCCAGCATCTCCGGGAGGGTCGGGAGTGAAGCTTTCTTT,CASISGRVGSEAFF
TRBV2,once,TRBJ2-2,15,TRBD2,TGTGCCAGCTTTAGGCTAGCGGCGAACACCGGGGAGCTGTTTTTT,CASFRLAANTGELFF
TRBV11-2,-,TRBJ2-2,14,-,TGTGCCAGCAGCCGGTTAAAAGGACCCGGGGAGCTGTTTTTT,CASSRLKGPGELFF
TRBV6-1,-,TRBJ2-2,13,-,TGTGCCAGCAGTGGCCAGAACACCGGGGAGCTGTTTTTT,CASSGQNTGELFF
TRBV5-1,-,TRBJ2-3,14,-,TGCGCCAGCAGCTTGGGACAGATCACAGATACGCAGTATTTT,CASSLGQITDTQYF
TRBV29-1,-,TRBJ2-1,13,-,TGCAGCGTTGAAGGTCGGCTAGCGAAAGAGCAGTTCTTC,CSVEGRLAKEQFF
TRBV5-6,-,TRBJ1-6,14,-,TGTGCCAGCAGCCACCCCGACCAAAATTCACCCCTCCACTTT,CASSHPDQNSPLHF
TRBV15,once,TRBJ2-2,19,TRBD1,TGTGCCACCAGCAGAGATTGGACTGGACAGGGTCTGAACACCGGGGAGCTGTTTTTT,CATSRDWTGQGLNTGELFF
TRBV30,-,TRBJ2-7,11,-,TGTGCCTGGAGTGCAAACTACGAGCAGTACTTC,CAWSANYEQYF
TRBV5-1,-,TRBJ1-6,15,TRBD1,TGCGCCAGCTCCAGCACAGGACAGGGTCGTTCACCCCTCCACTTT,CASSSTGQGRSPLHF
TRBV6-5,-,TRBJ1-2,12,-,TGTGCCAGCAGTTACGGGGTTTACGGCTACACCTTC,CASSYGVYGYTF
TRBV10-3,few,TRBJ1-2,13,-,TGTGCCATCAGTGAGTACCAGGGCGAAGGCTACACCTTC,CAISEYQGEGYTF
TRBV30,-,TRBJ2-5,12,-,TGTGCCTGGAGTACAGGACAAGAGACCCAGTACTTC,CAWSTGQETQYF
TRBV29-1,-,TRBJ1-1,13,-,TGCAGCGCCCTGCGGGGGGTGAACACTGAAGCTTTCTTT,CSALRGVNTEAFF
TRBV28,-,TRBJ2-7,15,-,TGTGCCAGCAGTTTTGGGGGGCTACGGTCCTACGAGCAGTACTTC,CASSFGGLRSYEQYF
TRBV5-1,-,TRBJ2-1,16,TRBD2,TGCGCCAGCAGCTCTTCCTCCGGGAAGGGGAGGGATGAGCAGTTCTTC,CASSSSSGKGRDEQFF
TRBV2,once,TRBJ1-2,12,-,TGTGCCAGCAGTGATGTCGGGTTTGGCTACACCTTC,CASSDVGFGYTF
TRBV7-2,-,TRBJ2-5,16,-,TGTGCCAGCAGCTTAGTGGGGCAGGTCCTCGGAGAGACCCAGTACTTC,CASSLVGQVLGETQYF
TRBV19,-,TRBJ2-6,16,-,TGTGCCAGTAGCGCGAACAGCAACTCTGGGGCCAACGTCCTGACTTTC,CASSANSNSGANVLTF
TRBV29-1,-,TRBJ1-1,14,-,TGCAGCGGCCATTTGGGGATGGGTAGCACTGAAGCTTTCTTT,CSGHLGMGSTEAFF
TRBV18,-,TRBJ2-7,13,-,TGTGCCAGCAGCCAAACAGTCTCCTACGAGCAGTACTTC,CASSQTVSYEQYF
TRBV7-9,once,TRBJ2-3,15,TRBD2,TGTGCCAGCAGCCAGAGCGGGGCTAGCACAGATACGCAGTATTTT,CASSQSGASTDTQYF
TRBV7-2,-,TRBJ2-7,12,-,TGTGCCAGCAGCTTTGTTAGCTACGAGCAGTACTTC,CASSFVSYEQYF
TRBV18,-,TRBJ2-5,16,-,TGTGCCAGCTCACCACTCGGGACGGCCGGACAAGAGACCCAGTACTTC,CASSPLGTAGQETQYF
TRBV21-1,-,TRBJ2-7,15,-,-,CASSKVGQGTYEQYF
TRBV30,-,TRBJ1-5,15,-,TGTGCCTGGAGTCCTAAAAGACTTACCAAGGGGCCCCAGCATTTT,CAWSPKRLTKGPQHF
TRBV28,-,TRBJ1-5,14,-,TGTGCCAGCAGGTCGGAATATAGCAATCAGCCCCAGCATTTT,CASRSEYSNQPQHF
TRBV7-9,-,TRBJ2-1,11,-,TGTGCTAGCGCGGGGTGGGATGAGCAGTTCTTC,CASAGWDEQFF
TRBV18,-,TRBJ2-5,15,-,TGTGCCAGCTCTAACATAGCGGTGGGGGAAGAGACCCAGTACTTC,CASSNIAVGEETQYF
TRBV18,-,TRBJ1-2,15,-,TGTGCCAGCTCACCACGACCCAGATTGGAGGATGGCTACACCTTC,CASSPRPRLEDGYTF
TRBV29-1,once,TRBJ2-7,13,-,TGCAGCGGCACACGGGGATCCTCCTACGAGCAGTACTTC,CSGTRGSSYEQYF
TRBV6-1,-,TRBJ1-2,14,TRBD1,TGTGCCAGCAGTGACCGGGACAGGGTATTTGGCTACACCTTC,CASSDRDRVFGYTF
TRBV4-3,-,TRBJ1-3,17,-,TGCGCCAGCAGCCAGACCTCCGGGGGGGCTCAAGGAAACACCATATATTTT,CASSQTSGGAQGNTIYF
TRBV10-3,-,TRBJ2-7,16,TRBD2,TGTGCCATCAGTGGATCGAGCGGGAGTTACCCCTACGAGCAGTACTTC,CAISGSSGSYPYEQYF
TRBV2,-,TRBJ2-1,13,-,TGTGCCTCCCGGGGGAGTGGATACAATGAGCAGTTCTTC,CASRGSGYNEQFF
TRBV6-1,-,TRBJ1-3,13,-,TGTGCCAGCAGTGAACAAGCTGGAAACACCATATATTTT,CASSEQAGNTIYF
TRBV10-3,-,TRBJ2-7,14,TRBD2,TGTGCCATCAGTGCTAGCGGGCCCACCTACGAGCAGTACTTC,CAISASGPTYEQYF
TRBV2,-,TRBJ2-5,16,TRBD1,TGTGCCTCATCCGGGACAGGGGGCAAATACCAAGAGACCCAGTACTTC,CASSGTGGKYQETQYF
TRBV5-6,-,TRBJ1-4,15,-,TGTGCCAGCAGCCGTTCGCCAGCAACTAATGAAAAACTGTTTTTT,CASSRSPATNEKLFF
TRBV19,once,TRBJ2-1,14,TRBD2,TGTGCCAGTACCCTAGCGGGGGGGCCAAATGAGCAGTTCTTC,CASTLAGGPNEQFF
TRBV7-7,-,TRBJ2-5,13,-,TGTGCTAGCAGCCCCGGGTACCAAGAGACCCAGTACTTC,CASSPGYQETQYF
TRBV10-3,-,TRBJ2-1,11,-,TGTGCCATCCGTTGGGGCGATGAGCAGTTCTTC,CAIRWGDEQFF
TRBV19,-,TRBJ1-6,14,-,TGTGCCAGTAGTATAGAACAGGGCAGCTCACCCCTCCACTTT,CASSIEQGSSPLHF
TRBV4-1,-,TRBJ2-5,13,-,TGCGCCAGCAGTCTAGCGCTCCAAGAGACCCAGTACTTC,CASSLALQETQYF
TRBV18,-,TRBJ2-7,14,TRBD1,TGTGCCAGCTCAAGGACAGGGAGCTCCTACGAGCAGTACTTC,CASSRTGSSYEQYF
TRBV28,-,TRBJ1-2,14,TRBD1,TGTGCCAGCAGTTTACCGGGACAGGAAGGAGGCTACACCTTC,CASSLPGQEGGYTF
TRBV21-1,-,TRBJ1-2,18,-,TGTGCCAGCAGCAAAATAGGGGGCCAGGGGGCTCCGAACTATGGCTACACCTTC,CASSKIGGQGAPNYGYTF
TRBV6-1,-,TRBJ2-1,14,-,TGTGCCAGCAGTGAAGGGGGGTGGATTAATGAGCAGTTCTTC,CASSEGGWINEQFF
TRBV10-3,-,TRBJ1-6,16,TRBD1,TGTGCCATCAGTGAACTCCAGACAGGGGGAAATTCACCCCTCCACTTT,CAISELQTGGNSPLHF
TRBV19,-,TRBJ1-1,14,-,TGTGCCAGTAGTCCTCCCAGGGAGAACACTGAAGCTTTCTTT,CASSPPRENTEAFF
TRBV5-1,-,TRBJ2-1,15,TRBD2,TGCGCCAGCAGCTTAACTAGCGGGAGTTACAATGAGCAGTTCTTC,CASSLTSGSYNEQFF